These 17 T cell receptor beta chains were all obtained from the same sample, sequenced in a study of shared clonotypes between healthy human individuals. This table comes from immunoSEQ multiplex PCR, and its TCRdb copy is limited to in-frame clones, with some not included. The sample lists approximately 600,000 clones; about 95% were seen once. CD8 cells regarded as naive lacked CD45RO, were positively chosen for CCR7, and omitted terminally differentiated effector memory CD45RA+ cells. Sequenced sample: naive CD8+ T cells sorted from blood. These receptors were obtained from a woman under 40 in good health.

The gene calls are TRBV28 and TRBJ2-3; no clear D. CDR1 and CDR2 from the germline V gene are MDHEN and SYDVKM. V lost 4 bases, J lost 5 bases, and 4 bases lay in between. The CDR3 has 11 residues. CDR3: CASSYLDTQYF. Written as DNA, the CDR3 is TGTGCCAGCAGTTACCTAGATACGCAGTATTTT.

This sequence joins TRBV28 and TRBJ1-1; D is possibly TRBD1 (5 bases). Germline V gives CDR1 MDHEN, CDR2 SYDVKM. The CDR3 has 14 amino acids. Between the trimmed V and J ends, which lost 6 bases and 1 base, there was a span of 12 bases. The CDR3: CASSVGHPNTEAFF. The CDR3 nucleotides are TGTGCCAGCAGCGTAGGACACCCGAACACTGAAGCTTTCTTT.

The CDR3 is CASSRTSSYTDTQYF. DNA of the CDR3: TGTGCCAGCAGCCGCACTAGCAGTTACACAGATACGCAGTATTTT. V and J are TRBV5-4 and TRBJ2-3, with TRBD2 as a possible D gene (6 bases). The CDR3 loop spans 15 amino acids. CDR1 and CDR2 from the germline V gene are SGHNT and YYREEE (reference sequence). With 4 bases removed from V and 2 bases from J, the gap between germline ends came to 14 bases.

The gene calls are TRBV6-6 and TRBJ2-7, with 11 nucleotides matching TRBD2. Unmatched junction bases numbered 4, after V lost 6 bases and J lost 6 bases. Per the germline V gene, CDR1 is MNHNY and CDR2 is SVGAGI (reference sequence). This CDR3 spans 13 amino acids. This CDR3 is CASRLAGALEQYF. As DNA, the CDR3 is TGTGCCAGCAGACTAGCGGGAGCGCTCGAGCAGTACTTC.

V is TRBV5-6 and J is TRBJ2-1; D is unresolved. There are 12 residues in the CDR3. V was shortened by 4 bases and J by 5 bases, with 7 bases between the two germline ends. The germline V gene encodes CDR1 SGHDT and CDR2 YYEEEE. DNA of the CDR3: TGTGCCAGCAGCCCGGCCCACAATGAGCAGTTCTTC. Translating it yields CASSPAHNEQFF.

This clone was seen only a few times. The V and J genes are TRBV4-1 and TRBJ2-7, with TRBD2 identical over 12 bases. The CDR3 has 16 amino acids. Germline trimming cut 3 bases from V and 3 bases from J; bases unmatched to any gene: 6. The germline CDR1 and CDR2 sequences are MGHRA and YSYEKL. The CDR3 loop reads CASSQIPTSGGYEQYF. The CDR3 bases are TGCGCCAGCAGCCAGATCCCGACTAGCGGGGGCTACGAGCAGTACTTC.

The chain employs TRBV28 and TRBJ2-5; 9 bases line up with TRBD2. CDR3 length equals 15 residues. V lost 3 bases, J lost 5 bases, and 7 bases stayed unmatched. The germline CDR1 and CDR2 sequences are MDHEN and SYDVKM. For the CDR3, the DNA is TGTGCCAGCAGTTTCCCAAGCGGGAGGAGGGAGACCCAGTACTTC. Translation: CASSFPSGRRETQYF.

The rearrangement joins TRBV7-6 to TRBJ1-1; D ambiguous. The germline CDR1 and CDR2 sequences are SGHVS and FNYEAQ. Trimming took off 3 bases at V and 6 bases at J, with 11 bases between the two ends. The CDR3 totals 13 residues. As DNA, the CDR3 is TGTGCCAGCAGCTTGTTAGAGAGCGCTGAAGCTTTCTTT. Its protein is CASSLLESAEAFF.

This chain links TRBV7-9 with TRBJ2-1; possible D gene TRBD2, 5 bases. The CDR3 has 16 residues. Germline loops: CDR1 SEHNR, CDR2 FQNEAQ (reference sequence). V shed 0 bases and J shed 6 bases, with 15 bases lying between them. In DNA, the CDR3 is TGTGCCAGCAGCTTAGCTTTTGGGCTAGCCGGCAATGAGCAGTTCTTC. Its translation is CASSLAFGLAGNEQFF.

This clone was seen just once. The V gene is TRBV7-9, the J gene TRBJ2-5; the match to TRBD2 covers 9 bases. The DNA end is more similar to TRBJ2-7, so the J call may be wrong. The CDR3 contains 19 residues. Germline V CDR1 and CDR2: SEHNR, FQNEAQ (reference sequence). The CDR3: CASSSSHLREGSSSYEQYF. The CDR3 DNA reads as TGTGCCAGCAGCTCCAGTCATTTGCGGGAGGGAAGTAGCTCCTACGAGCAGTACTTC.

This clone came up a few times. V usage is TRBV11-2 and J usage is TRBJ1-1; D not certain. V shed 4 bases and J shed 5 bases, with 8 bases lying between them. Germline assignment: CDR1 SGHAT and CDR2 FQNNGV. This CDR3 is built from 12 residues. CDR3 in DNA: TGTGCCAGCAGCTCGGGCGGAACTGAAGCTTTCTTT. It yields the protein CASSSGGTEAFF.

V and J are TRBV27 and TRBJ2-3; TRBD2 aligns across 12 bases. CDR3 length: 18 amino acids. J lost 3 bases, V lost 3 bases, and 10 bases had no gene match. Germline V gene sequence: CDR1 MNHEY, CDR2 SMNVEV (reference sequence). This CDR3 reads CASSFPPGTSGRTDTQYF. The DNA of the CDR3 is TGTGCCAGCAGTTTCCCCCCCGGGACTAGCGGGCGAACAGATACGCAGTATTTT.

This clone was seen only a few times. The chain couples TRBV15 to TRBJ2-7; 9 positions agree with TRBD2. The CDR3 spans 16 residues. The V gene end was trimmed by 5 bases and the J gene end by 3 bases; junction bases not matched to a gene: 11. Germline V gene data show CDR1 as LNHNV and CDR2 as YYDKDF (reference sequence). The CDR3 reads CATSSHRREGLYEQYF. CDR3 sequence (DNA): TGTGCCACCAGCTCTCACCGGCGGGAGGGCCTCTACGAGCAGTACTTC.

The rearrangement uses TRBV5-6 and TRBJ1-2, with 8 bases identical to TRBD1. V lost 0 bases and J lost 3; bases outside the gene matches: 4. The CDR3 consists of 15 residues. CDR1 and CDR2 from the germline V gene are SGHDT and YYEEEE. The CDR3 is CASSLETGEHYGYTF. In DNA, the CDR3 is TGTGCCAGCAGCTTGGAGACAGGGGAGCACTATGGCTACACCTTC. Combining the CDR3 with reference TRBV5-6 and TRBJ1-2 gives the whole variable domain DAGVTQSPTHLIKTRGQQVTLRCSPKSGHDTVSWYQQALGQGPQFIFQYYEEEERQRGNFPDRFSGHQFPNYSSELNVNALLLGDSALYLCASSLETGEHYGYTFGSGTRLTVV.

V gene TRBV15 combines with J gene TRBJ1-1; D gene uncertain. The CDR3 totals 16 residues. CDR1 is LNHNV, CDR2 YYDKDF, per germline (reference sequence). Trimming left V 0 bases short and J 2 bases short, with 13 bases between. The CDR3 DNA sequence: TGTGCCACCAGCAGAGATCAATGGGAGATAAACACTGAAGCTTTCTTT. This codes for CATSRDQWEINTEAFF.

Notes on this clone: The identical CDR3 is also encoded by other nucleotide sequences in the sample. V and J are TRBV5-1 and TRBJ2-7; D is undetermined. This CDR3 has 13 residues. Germline values: CDR1 SGHRS, CDR2 YFSETQ. Trimming removed 0 bases from V and 2 bases from J, with 6 bases in between. CDR3 sequence: CASSLGGTYEQYF. DNA of the CDR3: TGCGCCAGCAGCTTGGGGGGTACCTACGAGCAGTACTTC.

With regard to this clone: Other nucleotide sequences in the sample specify the same CDR3. V is TRBV11-2 and J is TRBJ2-7; the D call may be TRBD1 or TRBD2 (5 bases each). Germline V CDR1 and CDR2: SGHAT, FQNNGV. Between the trimmed V and J ends, which lost 3 bases and 3 bases, there was a span of 12 bases. This CDR3 has 14 amino acids. Here the CDR3 reads CASSFSGTNYEQYF. The DNA for the CDR3 is TGTGCCAGCAGCTTCTCGGGGACCAACTACGAGCAGTACTTC.